Following are 30 T cell receptor beta chains from one sample sequenced in a study of blood T cells in healthy people across ages. The use of a sample-barcoded 5' primer and a J-beta primer mix characterized a second PCR of roughly 6 to 11 cycles. MiXCR was run by TCRdb on the 5' RACE reads, yielding one entry per CDR3 protein. The sample records 1.4 million to 1.5 million distinct CDR3 sequences, 42% being singletons. The sample comprised blood. The receptors derive from a woman under 30 in good health.

The chain has TRBV6-1 and TRBJ2-3, with TRBD2 matching 7 bases. The ends lost 4 bases at V and 0 bases at J; junction bases unmatched: 4. Germline V gene sequence: CDR1 MNHNS, CDR2 SASEGT. This CDR3 is built from 15 residues. CDR3 sequence reads: CASSGTRSSTDTQYF. The CDR3 DNA reads as TGTGCCAGCAGTGGGACTAGGTCTAGCACAGATACGCAGTATTTT.

This clonotype was detected only a few times. J is TRBJ1-1 and V is TRBV16; a weak D match, TRBD1 (6 bases). Germline V lookup: CDR1 KGHSY, CDR2 FQNENV. This CDR3 region has 13 residues. V lost 5 bases and J lost 5, with 12 bases in between. Here the CDR3 reads CASSKEGGTEAFF. CDR3 DNA sequence: TGTGCCAGCAGCAAAGAGGGGGGTACTGAAGCTTTCTTT.

V is TRBV29-1 and J is TRBJ2-3; no definite D call. Germline CDR1 reads SQVTM; CDR2 reads ANQGSEA. Trimming removed 3 bases at V and 5 bases at J, with 15 bases between. There are 14 residues in the CDR3. CDR3 nucleotides: TGCAGCGTTGACGTACCGTCCGAGCGAGATACGCAGTATTTT. This encodes CSVDVPSERDTQYF.

The J gene is TRBJ1-2, the V gene TRBV7-2; no definite D call. This CDR3 is built from 17 residues. The V and J ends lost 4 bases and 4 bases respectively, with 22 bases between them. In germline, CDR1 is SGHTA, CDR2 FQGNSA. CDR3 coding DNA: TGTGCCAGCAGCTCTCCGGATGTGGCCAGGAGATTCTATGGCTACACCTTC. Protein: CASSSPDVARRFYGYTF.

The gene calls are TRBV5-6 and TRBJ1-2; TRBD1 agrees at 10 bases. The CDR3 is made up of 13 amino acids. With V trimmed by 10 bases and J by 1 base, 4 bases remained unmatched. CDR1 and CDR2 from the germline V gene are SGHDT and YYEEEE. The CDR3 nucleotides read TGTGCCGACAGGGGGCAGGGTAACTATGGCTACACCTTC. Translating gives CADRGQGNYGYTF.

V is TRBV25-1 and J is TRBJ2-7; weak D call: TRBD2 (6 bases). Germline V CDR1 and CDR2: MGHDK, SYGVNS. V lost 2 bases, J lost 3 bases, and 8 bases lay in between. The CDR3 covers 13 residues. The CDR3 DNA sequence: TGTGCCAGCAGTGAAAGGAGGGACTACGAGCAGTACTTC. This sequence encodes CASSERRDYEQYF.

This rearrangement joins TRBV28 to TRBJ2-7; 8 bases are a match to TRBD1. This CDR3 is 15 amino acids long. The V gene end was trimmed by 3 bases and the J gene end by 3 bases; junction bases not matched to a gene: 7. Per germline, CDR1 MDHEN and CDR2 SYDVKM. Here the CDR3 DNA reads TGTGCCAGCAGTTTCTTTAGAGACAGGGGCTACGAGCAGTACTTC. It translates to CASSFFRDRGYEQYF.

This chain links TRBV28 with TRBJ1-2; a weak D match, TRBD1 (5 bases). There are 13 residues in the CDR3. Germline V gene data show CDR1 as MDHEN and CDR2 as SYDVKM. Trimming pared 8 bases from V and 7 bases from J, leaving 17 bases between. The CDR3 is CASSPGGFRGYTF. CDR3 bases: TGTGCCAGCTCCCCTGGGGGGTTTCGTGGCTACACCTTC.

This clonotype was observed once. The chain couples TRBV27 to TRBJ2-1, with D uncertain. V was clipped by 6 bases and J by 8 bases, with 14 bases between them. The germline V gene encodes CDR1 MNHEY and CDR2 SMNVEV (reference sequence). This CDR3 has 13 residues. The CDR3: CASRVTVVYEQFF. The CDR3 DNA is TGTGCCAGCAGGGTAACAGTCGTTTATGAGCAGTTCTTC.

This chain joins TRBV19 and TRBJ1-2, with D uncertain. The germline gives CDR1 LNHDA, CDR2 SQIVND (reference sequence). The V end lost 4 bases, the J end lost 4 bases, and 10 bases lay between the germline ends. The CDR3 loop spans 13 amino acids. The CDR3 region is CASSRSDIYGYTF. As DNA, the CDR3 is TGTGCCAGTAGTAGATCTGATATCTATGGCTACACCTTC.

This clonotype has just one count. This chain joins TRBV30 and TRBJ2-7, with 12 bases that match TRBD2. Judging by the DNA end, TRBJ2-5 fits better; the J call may be wrong. The CDR3 consists of 15 residues. The V gene's germline CDR1 is GTSNPN and CDR2 SVGIG (reference sequence). This CDR3 is CACTETSGRWETQYF. The CDR3 DNA follows: TGTGCCTGTACCGAGACTAGCGGGAGATGGGAGACCCAGTACTTC.

The chain combines TRBV7-2 with TRBJ2-1; TRBD2 matches at 10 bases. The end of the DNA aligns better with TRBJ2-7, so the J call may be wrong. Germline CDR1 and CDR2: SGHTA and FQGNSA. The CDR3 runs to 15 residues. The CDR3 spells CASRRGTSVNNEQYF. For the CDR3, the DNA is TGTGCCAGCAGGCGTGGGACTAGCGTAAACAATGAGCAGTACTTC.

The chain recombines TRBV2 with TRBJ1-2, with TRBD1 matching over 9 bases. The germline CDR1 and CDR2 sequences are SNHLY and FYNNEI. V trimming: 10 bases; J trimming: 4 bases; junction bases outside the gene matches: 10. The CDR3 sequence is 14 residues long. The CDR3 DNA sequence: TGTGCCACCTCCACGGGACAGGGTTTCTATGGCTACACCTTC. It specifies CATSTGQGFYGYTF.

CDR3 protein: CASSPTRRAFNNEQFF. CDR3 DNA: TGTGCCAGCAGCCCGACGCGACGAGCTTTTAACAATGAGCAGTTCTTC. The rearrangement joins TRBV7-2 to TRBJ2-1; no clear D gene. Trimming stripped 5 bases from V and 5 bases from J, with 19 bases between. Germline loops: CDR1 SGHTA, CDR2 FQGNSA. The CDR3 consists of 16 residues.

This CDR3 is CASSKKGLAVNTGELFF. Written as DNA, the CDR3 is TGTGCCAGCAGTAAAAAGGGACTAGCGGTTAACACCGGGGAGCTGTTTTTT. This chain uses TRBV6-6 with TRBJ2-2; 11 bases line up with TRBD2. This CDR3 region has 17 residues. V shed 5 bases, J shed 2 bases, and the junction held 7 bases outside the gene matches. CDR1 is MNHNY, CDR2 SVGAGI, per germline (reference sequence).

The chain has TRBV20-1 and TRBJ2-5; D ambiguous. V dropped 0 bases and J dropped 0 bases, with 8 bases sitting between them. This CDR3 is built from 14 residues. Per germline, CDR1 DFQATT and CDR2 SNEGSKA (reference sequence). CDR3: CSARDPQDQETQYF. CDR3 DNA sequence: TGCAGTGCTAGAGACCCACAAGACCAAGAGACCCAGTACTTC.

The chain joins TRBV28 to TRBJ2-6, with D maybe TRBD2 (6 bases). Germline V gives CDR1 MDHEN, CDR2 SYDVKM. V lost 7 bases and J 1 base, leaving 11 bases between the germline ends. The CDR3 is 15 residues long. The CDR3 spells CASNHGGSGANVLTF. Here the CDR3 DNA reads TGTGCCAGCAATCACGGGGGATCTGGGGCCAACGTCCTGACTTTC.

The chain is built from TRBV18 and TRBJ2-7; the match to TRBD1 covers 7 bases. Per the germline V gene, CDR1 is KGHSH and CDR2 is LQKENI. The CDR3 spans 16 residues. V trimming: 6 bases; J trimming: 2 bases; junction bases outside the gene matches: 13. The CDR3 sequence is CASSTRNGTATYEQYF. The CDR3 nucleotides read TGTGCCAGCTCTACCCGCAACGGGACAGCCACCTACGAGCAGTACTTC.

The table lists this clonotype with many counts. The chain has TRBV5-1 and TRBJ2-1; tentative D call: TRBD1 (6 bases). The germline V gene encodes CDR1 SGHRS and CDR2 YFSETQ. This CDR3 spans 15 amino acids. V gave up 4 bases and J gave up 2 bases, with 13 bases separating them. Written as DNA, the CDR3 is TGCGCCAGCAGCCTTGCTACAGGGACCTACAATGAGCAGTTCTTC. It is translated as CASSLATGTYNEQFF. The variable domain in full, with the rest retrieved from reference TRBV5-1 and TRBJ2-1, is KAGVTQTPRYLIKTRGQQVTLSCSPISGHRSVSWYQQTPGQGLQFLFEYFSETQRNKGNFPGRFSGRQFSNSRSEMNVSTLELGDSALYLCASSLATGTYNEQFFGPGTRLTVL.

In this sample, this clonotype turned up a few times. This rearrangement joins TRBV7-9 to TRBJ1-5; 7 positions agree with TRBD1. With 5 bases clipped from V and 2 bases from J, the junction kept 15 bases outside the gene matches. CDR3 length equals 18 residues. The germline CDR1 and CDR2 sequences are SEHNR and FQNEAQ (reference sequence). CDR3 amino acids: CASSRTGVFLSGNQPQHF. The CDR3 nucleotides read TGTGCCAGCAGCAGAACAGGGGTGTTTTTGTCCGGCAATCAGCCCCAGCATTTT. Supplemented by reference TRBV7-9 and TRBJ1-5, the full variable domain reads DTGVSQNPRHKITKRGQNVTFRCDPISEHNRLYWYRQTLGQGPEFLTYFQNEAQLEKSRLLSDRFSAERPKGSFSTLEIQRTEQGDSAMYLCASSRTGVFLSGNQPQHFGDGTRLSIL.

This clonotype showed up just a few times. The chain couples TRBV6-1 to TRBJ2-7; D is possibly TRBD2 (5 bases). The germline V gene encodes CDR1 MNHNS and CDR2 SASEGT. Trimming cost V 4 bases and J 1 base, with 14 bases left between them. There are 15 residues in the CDR3. CDR3 amino acids: CASSGLSGGSYEQYF. In DNA form, the CDR3 reads TGTGCCAGCAGTGGACTAAGCGGAGGTTCCTACGAGCAGTACTTC.

This clonotype was seen a handful of times. The rearrangement links TRBV20-1 to TRBJ2-3; 8 bases are a match to TRBD2. This CDR3 comprises 16 residues. The germline CDR1 and CDR2 sequences are DFQATT and SNEGSKA (reference sequence). J gave up 1 base and V 6 bases, and 12 bases lay outside the gene matches. CDR3 coding DNA: TGCAGTGCCGGGACTAGTAGATATTTGGGCACAGATACGCAGTATTTT. The encoded protein is CSAGTSRYLGTDTQYF.

The genes are TRBV6-2 or TRBV6-3 and TRBJ2-7; 9 nucleotides line up with TRBD2. The J call could be wrong; TRBJ2-4 is a better fit for the DNA end. This CDR3 is 17 amino acids long. CDR1 MNHEY and CDR2 SVGEGT come from the germline V gene. The CDR3 sequence: CASSYSAGGRFKNIQYF. In nucleotides, the CDR3 is TGTGCCAGCAGTTACTCGGCGGGAGGGAGGTTTAAAAACATTCAGTACTTC.

This clonotype showed up just once. The rearrangement joins TRBV5-5 to TRBJ2-5; D not certain. The CDR3 is 12 residues long. V was shortened by 4 bases and J by 11 bases, with 15 bases between the two germline ends. Germline CDR1 and CDR2: SGHKS and YYEKEE (reference sequence). DNA for the CDR3: TGTGCCAGCAGCCCCGTAGACAATGAGCAGTACTTC. Its translation: CASSPVDNEQYF.

V and J are TRBV20-1 and TRBJ2-1, with a possible D match to TRBD2 (6 bases). The CDR3 totals 14 residues. Trimming removed 5 bases at V and 5 bases at J, with 16 bases between. Germline assignment: CDR1 DFQATT and CDR2 SNEGSKA (reference sequence). CDR3 loop: CSASPAGKNNEQFF. The CDR3 nucleotides read TGCAGTGCTTCCCCTGCGGGGAAAAACAATGAGCAGTTCTTC.

This clonotype was found many times. V is TRBV6-2 or TRBV6-3 and J is TRBJ2-1; 10 positions agree with TRBD2. The CDR3 has 17 residues. Trimming took 7 bases from V and 0 from J; bases not matched to a gene: 9. The germline V gene encodes CDR1 MNHEY and CDR2 SVGEGT. CDR3 in amino acids: CASTQVLAGSSYNEQFF. CDR3 DNA sequence: TGTGCCAGCACCCAGGTACTAGCGGGGAGCTCCTACAATGAGCAGTTCTTC.

On this clonotype: A much larger clone sits a single nucleotide away, making a read error possible. The chain is built from TRBV29-1 and TRBJ2-5; 9 bases agree with TRBD1. With V trimmed by 3 bases and J by 11 bases, 16 bases remained unmatched. The CDR3 runs to 15 residues. Germline lookup yields CDR1 SQVTM and CDR2 ANQGSEA. The CDR3 coding sequence is TGCAGCGTTGAGGGGTGGGGGACAGGGTTAAATGAGCAGTACTTC. Encoded protein: CSVEGWGTGLNEQYF.

The chain combines TRBV7-2 with TRBJ2-5; 10 bases align to TRBD2. Germline V lookup: CDR1 SGHTA, CDR2 FQGNSA. This CDR3 is built from 14 residues. J lost 12 bases, V lost 5 bases, and 12 bases had no gene match. CDR3 nucleotides: TGTGCCAGCAGCGTAGAACTAGCGGGGTTCGTGAAGTACTTC. Its protein product is CASSVELAGFVKYF.

This clonotype was observed a single time. The chain carries TRBV3-1 and TRBJ1-2; 8 nucleotides line up with TRBD1. This CDR3 has 13 residues. Germline V gene sequence: CDR1 LGHDT, CDR2 YNNKEL (reference sequence). Trimming at V came to 1 base and at J to 8 bases, leaving 3 bases not matched to a gene. The CDR3 here is CASSQGTGLGYTF. The CDR3 coding sequence is TGTGCCAGCAGCCAAGGGACAGGGTTAGGCTACACCTTC. The full variable domain, with the rest looked up from reference TRBV3-1 and TRBJ1-2, is DTAVSQTPKYLVTQMGNDKSIKCEQNLGHDTMYWYKQDSKKFLKIMFSYNNKELIINETVPNRFSPKSPDKAHLNLHINSLELGDSAVYFCASSQGTGLGYTFGSGTRLTVV.

In this sample, this clonotype turned up a few times. This chain connects TRBV18 to TRBJ1-1; no firm D call. Germline assignment: CDR1 KGHSH and CDR2 LQKENI. V lost 3 bases to trimming and J lost 2 bases, with 10 bases between them. The CDR3 extends over 14 amino acids. The CDR3 DNA sequence: TGTGCCAGCTCACCGATAAATGATAACACTGAAGCTTTCTTT. Translated, it gives CASSPINDNTEAFF.